The 5 T cell receptor beta chains below were found in one sample sequenced in a study of cytomegalovirus exposure and HLA in healthy donors. Only in-frame clones appear in the TCRdb table, and some are missing; sequencing was by immunoSEQ multiplex PCR. Here the sample spans 150,000 to 200,000 clones, around 80% being singletons. Input material: PBMCs. The receptor set was obtained from a woman aged 25-40 years in good health and CMV-seronegative.

Only a few counts were recorded for this clone. The chain links TRBV7-6 to TRBJ2-7; possibly TRBD1 for D (6 bases). V was pared by 5 bases and J by 6 bases, with 17 bases between. Germline CDR1 is SGHVS and CDR2 is FNYEAQ. The CDR3 loop spans 14 amino acids. The CDR3 bases are TGTGCCAGCAGCGCTGGGGGCATCATTTCCGAGCAGTACTTC. Translated: CASSAGGIISEQYF.

The chain recombines TRBV5-1 with TRBJ1-6; D possibly corresponds to TRBD1 (6 bases). Deletions cut 8 bases from V and 4 bases from J, with 10 bases between. Per the germline V gene, CDR1 is SGHRS and CDR2 is YFSETQ. The CDR3 consists of 13 residues. In DNA, the CDR3 is TGCGCCAGGGGACACACGTATAATTCACCCCTCCACTTT. Its protein is CARGHTYNSPLHF.

V and J are TRBV6-5 and TRBJ2-2, with 8 bases that match TRBD1. Germline V CDR1 and CDR2: MNHEY, SVGAGI. The CDR3 has 16 amino acids. V lost 2 bases, J lost 6 bases, and 8 bases stayed unmatched. CDR3: CASSYAGTGLSGELFF. The DNA of the CDR3 is TGTGCCAGCAGTTACGCCGGGACAGGATTATCCGGGGAGCTGTTTTTT.

The chain combines TRBV7-6 with TRBJ2-7, with D perhaps TRBD2 (6 bases). V was cut by 5 bases and J by 3 bases, with 14 bases left in between. CDR3 size: 14 residues. From germline, CDR1 is SGHVS and CDR2 FNYEAQ. The CDR3 region is CASSPVRGNYEQYF. The CDR3 bases are TGTGCCAGCAGCCCTGTACGGGGGAACTACGAGCAGTACTTC.

The chain joins TRBV5-1 to TRBJ1-2, with 9 bases lining up with TRBD1. With V trimmed by 4 bases and J by 4 bases, 8 bases remained unmatched. The CDR3 extends over 15 amino acids. Germline V gives CDR1 SGHRS, CDR2 YFSETQ. The CDR3 bases are TGCGCCAGCAGCCTAAACCGGGACAGGGCCTATGGCTACACCTTC. This codes for CASSLNRDRAYGYTF.